The 15 T cell receptor beta chains presented below share a single source sample, sequenced in a study of response to subunit inactivated influenza vaccine. TCRdb independently ran MiXCR on the RT-PCR reads; one entry per CDR3 protein. Among hundreds of thousands of distinct CDR3 sequences listed, approximately 10% were seen once. A further study also used this sample, focusing on T cells expressing NK-cell markers. That work adds: Libraries used 5'RACE template switching adding universal primer site and UMIs.

This specimen was PBMCs from blood, taken on the day of vaccination. Receptors were obtained from a man in his fifties who received an inactivated influenza vaccine.

In this sample, this clonotype turned up many times. The chain links TRBV6-2 or TRBV6-3 to TRBJ2-1; tentatively, D is TRBD1 (6 bases). This CDR3 region has 12 residues. The V end was cut by 6 bases, the J end by 6 bases, with 9 bases between. Looked up from germline, CDR1 is MNHEY and CDR2 is SVGEGT. The DNA for the CDR3 is TGTGCCAGCAGCTACAGGGTCAATGAGCAGTTCTTC. It is translated as CASSYRVNEQFF.

This CDR3 is CASSLGQGRIEQFF. CDR3 DNA sequence: TGTGCCAGCAGCTTAGGCCAGGGTCGGATTGAGCAGTTCTTC. The rearrangement links TRBV13 to TRBJ2-1, with D possibly matching TRBD1 (5 bases). V gave up 0 bases and J gave up 9 bases, with 12 bases separating them. The CDR3 consists of 14 residues. From germline, CDR1 is PRHDT and CDR2 FYEKMQ (reference sequence).

This clonotype occurred a few times. This rearrangement joins TRBV7-9 to TRBJ2-2; 9 nucleotides match TRBD1. The CDR3 covers 13 residues. CDR1 and CDR2 from the germline V gene are SEHNR and FQNEAQ (reference sequence). V lost 11 bases and J lost 5; bases outside the gene matches: 6. The CDR3 loop reads CARRQGETGELFF. The CDR3 DNA reads TGTGCCCGGCGACAGGGGGAAACCGGGGAGCTGTTTTTT.

This clonotype turned up a few times. The V and J genes are TRBV6-2 or TRBV6-3 and TRBJ2-7, with a possible D match to TRBD1 (6 bases). Trimming took 0 bases from V and 0 from J, leaving 12 bases between them. This CDR3 is 16 amino acids long. Germline CDR1 reads MNHEY; CDR2 reads SVGEGT. CDR3 residues: CASSYSLQTGSYEQYF. The DNA for the CDR3 is TGTGCCAGCAGTTACTCTCTACAGACAGGCTCCTACGAGCAGTACTTC.

The chain carries TRBV27 and TRBJ2-1, with 16 bases lining up with TRBD2. Germline V gives CDR1 MNHEY, CDR2 SMNVEV (reference sequence). This CDR3 is 17 amino acids long. J was trimmed by 8 bases and V by 2 bases; bases with no gene match: 6. The CDR3 sequence: CASSLGTSGRAMHEQFF. CDR3 bases: TGTGCCAGCAGTTTAGGGACTAGCGGGAGGGCCATGCATGAGCAGTTCTTC.

The chain is built from TRBV20-1 and TRBJ2-3, with D perhaps matching TRBD1 (5 bases). The CDR3 length is 12 residues. V was clipped by 6 bases and J by 4 bases, with 11 bases between them. CDR1 and CDR2 (germline): DFQATT, SNEGSKA (reference sequence). The chain's CDR3 is CSAEGHADTQYF. The CDR3, as DNA: TGCAGTGCAGAAGGACACGCAGATACGCAGTATTTT.

This clonotype was observed a handful of times. V is TRBV20-1 and J is TRBJ2-7; 10 bases are a match to TRBD2. Trimming cost V 0 bases and J 0 bases; bases outside gene matches: 5. The CDR3 spans 16 residues. From germline, CDR1 is DFQATT and CDR2 SNEGSKA (reference sequence). The CDR3 nucleotides are TGCAGTGCTAGAGACCTTAGCGGGGGGTTCTCCTACGAGCAGTACTTC. Its protein is CSARDLSGGFSYEQYF.

This clonotype was counted ten times or more. The chain couples TRBV20-1 to TRBJ2-2; 11 bases agree with TRBD2. Per germline, CDR1 DFQATT and CDR2 SNEGSKA (reference sequence). The trim removed 0 bases at V and 1 base at J, leaving 7 bases unmatched. The CDR3 is made up of 18 amino acids. The CDR3 loop reads CSARDRASGGRNTGELFF. The CDR3 DNA sequence: TGCAGTGCTAGAGATCGGGCTAGCGGGGGGCGGAACACCGGGGAGCTGTTTTTT.

The rearrangement uses TRBV7-2 and TRBJ1-1, with D hard to call. Germline V CDR1 and CDR2: SGHTA, FQGNSA. Trimming shortened V by 4 bases and J by 6 bases, and 12 bases separated the two germline ends. The CDR3 is made up of 13 amino acids. CDR3 amino acids: CASSSFRSAEAFF. CDR3 nucleotides: TGTGCCAGCAGCTCCTTCCGAAGCGCTGAAGCTTTCTTT.

This clonotype was seen at least ten times. The rearrangement uses TRBV12-3 or TRBV12-4 and TRBJ2-3; 9 nucleotides line up with TRBD1. V lost 6 bases to trimming and J lost 2 bases; unmatched junction nucleotides: 6. This CDR3 has 15 amino acids. The CDR3 loop reads CASRKTGGNTDTQYF. In nucleotides, the CDR3 is TGTGCCAGCAGAAAGACAGGGGGGAACACAGATACGCAGTATTTT.

Note on this clonotype: Just one base apart from a much larger clone, this may be a read error. CDR3 DNA: TGTGCCAGCAGTCCCGGGACAGGGGGCTTTGAGCAGTTCTTC. It yields the protein CASSPGTGGFEQFF. The chain recombines TRBV12-3 or TRBV12-4 with TRBJ2-1; 12 bases are a match to TRBD1. J lost 9 bases, V lost 5 bases, and 5 bases had no gene match. The length of the CDR3 is 14 residues.

The V and J genes are TRBV19 and TRBJ2-3, with a possible D match to TRBD2 (5 bases). CDR3 size: 13 residues. Per the germline V gene, CDR1 is LNHDA and CDR2 is SQIVND (reference sequence). Trimming cost V 3 bases and J 6 bases, with 10 bases left between them. The CDR3 reads CASSMLAPDTQYF. CDR3 nucleotide sequence: TGTGCCAGTAGTATGCTAGCACCCGATACGCAGTATTTT.

The chain carries TRBV7-8 and TRBJ2-1; D perhaps matches TRBD2 (5 bases). Germline V CDR1 and CDR2: SGHVS, FQNEAQ. V was pared by 2 bases and J by 5 bases, with 16 bases between. The CDR3 sequence is 16 residues long. CDR3 sequence reads: CASSLTNGLRHNEQFF. The CDR3 DNA reads as TGTGCCAGCAGCTTAACTAACGGACTTAGACACAATGAGCAGTTCTTC.

The table lists this clonotype with a few counts. The chain uses TRBV5-1 and TRBJ2-7; D unclear. V lost 3 bases and J 6 bases, leaving 22 bases between the germline ends. Germline V gene data show CDR1 as SGHRS and CDR2 as YFSETQ. The CDR3 runs to 16 residues. The CDR3 region is CASSSYAASPPGEQYF. The CDR3 DNA reads as TGCGCCAGCAGCTCTTACGCCGCCTCCCCCCCCGGCGAGCAGTACTTC.

This clonotype occurred many times. The chain links TRBV12-3 or TRBV12-4 to TRBJ1-1; 8 nucleotides agree with TRBD1. The CDR3 covers 13 residues. V was pared by 6 bases and J by 6 bases, with 6 bases of the junction left unmatched. CDR3 region: CASSRDRISEAFF. The CDR3 nucleotides read TGTGCCAGCAGCCGGGACAGGATTTCTGAAGCTTTCTTT.